The entry below gives a single TCR beta chain sequence along with its context. This record comes from a study of blood T cell repertoires in COVID-19. Study-level background: The analysed material was cDNA or gDNA that came from T cells, B-cell-depleted T cells, or PBMCs.

Cohort 3 recovered donors had two negative PCRs, clearance, or symptom resolution. In the authors' methods: Researchers report that nucleated cell counts were estimated from reference gene primer amplification. The data were produced by immunoSEQ multiplex PCR, yet TCRdb's version contains in-frame clones alone and is incomplete. The V and J calls and clone size come from that table; D and trimming were worked out from the DNA. This sample carries some 340,000 clones, 70% to 90% of them seen once, and the ten largest clones take approximately 5%. Looked up from germline, CDR1 is SNHLY and CDR2 is FYNNEI. Trimming cost V 4 bases and J 5 bases, with 11 bases left between them. There are 13 residues in the CDR3.

This receptor was taken from a woman under 40 who had recovered from COVID-19. The chain combines TRBV2 with TRBJ2-5, with D tentatively TRBD2 (7 bases). The sequenced sample was PBMCs or T cells enriched from blood (not recorded which). The CDR3 loop reads CASSVGGAETQYF. The DNA for the CDR3 is TGTGCCAGCAGTGTGGGGGGGGCCGAGACCCAGTACTTC.